This TCR beta chain derives from a study of cytomegalovirus exposure and HLA in healthy donors. This CDR3 has 13 amino acids. Germline CDR1 MDHEN, CDR2 SYDVKM. V was clipped by 3 bases and J by 5 bases, with 10 bases between them. PCR employed 60 Vbeta and 13 Jbeta primers. Some clones are missing from TCRdb's copy, which holds only in-frame ones; the method was immunoSEQ multiplex PCR. Of over 150,000 clones listed, 60% to 80% were seen once; the top ten hold 3% to 4.5%. The receptor comes from a man between 25 and 39 years old in good health and CMV-seropositive. The chain links TRBV28 to TRBJ1-1; D gene ambiguous. Material for sequencing was PBMCs. In DNA, the CDR3 is TGTGCCAGCAGTTTCTTGTCGGGGACTGAAGCTTTCTTT. It translates to CASSFLSGTEAFF.